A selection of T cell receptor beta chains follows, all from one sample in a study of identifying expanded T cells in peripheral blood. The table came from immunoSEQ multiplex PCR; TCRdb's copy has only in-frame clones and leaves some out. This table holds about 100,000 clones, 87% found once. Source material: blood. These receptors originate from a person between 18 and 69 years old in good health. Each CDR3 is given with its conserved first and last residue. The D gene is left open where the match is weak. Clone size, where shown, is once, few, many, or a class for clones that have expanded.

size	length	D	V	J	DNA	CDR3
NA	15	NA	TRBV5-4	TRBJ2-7	TGTGCCAGCTCGCGTGCCCCCGGGACGGTCTACGAGCAGTACTTC	CASSRAPGTVYEQYF
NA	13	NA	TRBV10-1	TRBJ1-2	TGCGCCAGCAGTGATGGGCGGGACCGAGGCTACACCTTC	CASSDGRDRGYTF
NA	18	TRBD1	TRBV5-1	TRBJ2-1	TGCGCCAGCAGCCTGGGCGCGACAGGGAGAACCCTATACAATGAGCAGTTCTTC	CASSLGATGRTLYNEQFF
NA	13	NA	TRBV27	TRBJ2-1	TGTGCCAGCAGTTTAGGGGGCAGGGTTGAGCAGTTCTTC	CASSLGGRVEQFF
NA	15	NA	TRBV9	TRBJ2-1	TGTGCCAGCAGCGTGTGGGGGGTTGGGAACAATGAGCAGTTCTTC	CASSVWGVGNNEQFF
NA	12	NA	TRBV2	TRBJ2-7	TGTGCCAGCAGACTGGAGGGCTACGAGCAGTACTTC	CASRLEGYEQYF
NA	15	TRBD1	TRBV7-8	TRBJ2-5	TGTGCCAGCAGCTTAAACAGGGGCCCCCAAGAGACCCAGTACTTC	CASSLNRGPQETQYF
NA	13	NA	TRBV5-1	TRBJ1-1	TGCGCCAGCAGCTTGGGTAGAACGGATCGAGCTTTCTTT	CASSLGRTDRAFF
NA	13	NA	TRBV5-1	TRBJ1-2	TGCGCCAGCAGCTTCGACAGAAACTATGGCTACACCTTC	CASSFDRNYGYTF
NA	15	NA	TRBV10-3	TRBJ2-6	TGTGCCATCAGTGAGGGGGCAGGGCGGGCCAACGTCCTGACTTTC	CAISEGAGRANVLTF
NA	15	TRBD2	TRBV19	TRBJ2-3	TGTGCCAGTAGGCCCCCGGGGGGGCCGGCAGATACGCAGTATTTT	CASRPPGGPADTQYF
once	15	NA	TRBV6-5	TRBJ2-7	TGTGCCAGCAGTTACCGCGAGGGAGGATCCTACGAGCAGTACTTC	CASSYREGGSYEQYF
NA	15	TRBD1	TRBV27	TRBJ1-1	TGTGCCAGCAGTCCCTGGACAGGGAGGGGCACTGAAGCTTTCTTT	CASSPWTGRGTEAFF
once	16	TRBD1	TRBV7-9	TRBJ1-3	TGTGCCAGCAGCTTGACCCCCGGGACAGCTGGAAACACCATATATTTT	CASSLTPGTAGNTIYF
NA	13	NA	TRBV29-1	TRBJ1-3	TGCAGCGCCTCCCGGGAATTCGGAAACACCATATATTTT	CSASREFGNTIYF
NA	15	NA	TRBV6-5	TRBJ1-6	TGTGCCAGCAACTCCCAGGGATTTCCCGGTTCACCCCTCCACTTT	CASNSQGFPGSPLHF